Following are 24 T cell receptor beta chains from one sample sequenced in a study of metastatic and nonmetastatic thyroid tumors. With MiXCR, TCRdb called clones anew from the PCR reads. Among 15,000 to 20,000 clones listed, approximately 28% were seen once. Thyroid surgery took place with no prior treatment in any patient. The material sequenced was tumor tissue. The origin of the receptors is a female donor with papillary thyroid cancer or a benign thyroid nodule (not recorded which). Some clones in this sample may be carry-over from other donors' samples.

This clone was counted ten times or more. The chain employs TRBV5-5 and TRBJ2-6; D ambiguous. From germline, CDR1 is SGHKS and CDR2 YYEKEE (reference sequence). V was trimmed by 0 bases and J by 3 bases, leaving 7 bases between them. The CDR3 sequence is 15 residues long. CDR3 region: CASSLGPVGANVLTF. The CDR3 DNA sequence: TGTGCCAGCAGCTTGGGCCCTGTTGGGGCCAACGTCCTGACTTTC.

This clone came up many times. The DNA of the CDR3 is TGTGCCTGGAGGGGGACGGGGCCTGGGGCCAACGTCCTGACTTTC. Translating it yields CAWRGTGPGANVLTF. The genes are TRBV30 and TRBJ2-6; D may match TRBD1 or TRBD2 (5 bases each). The V end was cut by 3 bases, the J end by 2 bases, with 11 bases between. Germline lookup yields CDR1 GTSNPN and CDR2 SVGIG (reference sequence). This CDR3 contains 15 residues.

This clone came up a few times. The gene calls are TRBV9 and TRBJ1-1; D may be TRBD1 (6 bases). Trimming removed 7 bases at V and 4 bases at J, with 11 bases between. Germline V CDR1 and CDR2: SGDLS, YYNGEE. This CDR3 is built from 12 residues. CDR3 nucleotides: TGTGCCAGCGGCCAGGGGAGCACTGAAGCTTTCTTT. It is translated as CASGQGSTEAFF.

This clone was seen at least ten times. The V gene is TRBV20-1, the J gene TRBJ2-2, with 8 bases fitting TRBD2. This CDR3 has 16 residues. From germline, CDR1 is DFQATT and CDR2 SNEGSKA (reference sequence). V lost 3 bases, J lost 5 bases, and 11 bases stayed unmatched. CDR3 loop: CSASGRGGRPTGELFF. DNA for the CDR3: TGCAGTGCTAGTGGCCGCGGCGGGAGGCCGACCGGGGAGCTGTTTTTT.

This clone was counted once. The rearrangement joins TRBV2 to TRBJ2-6; no clear D. Germline CDR1 SNHLY, CDR2 FYNNEI. The CDR3 length is 18 residues. Trimming pared 0 bases from V and 0 bases from J, leaving 12 bases between. The CDR3 sequence is CASSEALLEFSGANVLTF. CDR3 in DNA: TGTGCCAGCAGTGAAGCGCTCCTGGAGTTCTCTGGGGCCAACGTCCTGACTTTC. Using reference TRBV2 and TRBJ2-6 for the parts outside the CDR3, the full variable domain is EPEVTQTPSHQVTQMGQEVILRCVPISNHLYFYWYRQILGQKVEFLVSFYNNEISEKSEIFDDQFSVERPDGSNFTLKIRSTKLEDSAMYFCASSEALLEFSGANVLTFGAGSRLTVL.

This clone was counted ten times or more. The gene calls are TRBV5-1 and TRBJ2-7; D gene uncertain. CDR3 size: 14 residues. Germline V gene data show CDR1 as SGHRS and CDR2 as YFSETQ. The V gene lost 0 bases and the J gene lost 4 bases, with 11 bases spanning the gap. The CDR3 DNA follows: TGCGCCAGCAGCTTGGGAGCCGAACCATACGAGCAGTACTTC. Translation: CASSLGAEPYEQYF.

This rearrangement joins TRBV7-2 to TRBJ1-1, with D unclear. The germline V gene has CDR1 SGHTA and CDR2 FQGNSA. The V end was cut by 0 bases, the J end by 12 bases, with 14 bases between. The CDR3 contains 13 residues. CDR3 amino acids: CASSLAFSGVPFF. The CDR3 nucleotides are TGTGCCAGCAGCTTAGCGTTTTCCGGGGTTCCTTTCTTT.

This clone was seen repeatedly, ten times or more. CDR3 region: CASSLGPGPQHF. The CDR3 coding sequence is TGTGCCAGCAGCCTGGGTCCGGGGCCCCAGCATTTT. The rearrangement uses TRBV5-6 and TRBJ1-5; no definite D call. Germline CDR1 and CDR2: SGHDT and YYEEEE. The CDR3 covers 12 residues. V lost 4 bases and J 9 bases, leaving 11 bases between the germline ends.

The chain employs TRBV5-4 and TRBJ2-3, with D unclear. The CDR3 covers 13 residues. Germline CDR1 is SGHNT and CDR2 is YYREEE (reference sequence). V was cut by 0 bases and J by 3 bases, with 5 bases left in between. The DNA for the CDR3 is TGTGCCAGCAGCTTGGGGTTTACAGATACGCAGTATTTT. Translated, it gives CASSLGFTDTQYF.

This clone was found many times. The chain is built from TRBV5-1 and TRBJ1-1; 9 bases match TRBD1. The CDR3 consists of 14 residues. CDR1 and CDR2 (germline): SGHRS, YFSETQ. Trimming took 4 bases from V and 4 from J; bases not matched to a gene: 5. CDR3: CASSPTGGSTEAFF. CDR3 bases: TGCGCCAGCAGCCCAACAGGGGGCAGCACTGAAGCTTTCTTT.

The V call is TRBV6-2 or TRBV6-3, the J call TRBJ1-2; TRBD1 aligns across 9 bases. With 2 bases clipped from V and 6 bases from J, the junction kept 16 bases outside the gene matches. The CDR3 spans 18 residues. Germline V gene data show CDR1 as MNHEY and CDR2 as SVGEGT. This CDR3 reads CASSYPTDRGRYWDGYTF. The CDR3 bases are TGTGCCAGCAGTTACCCGACGGACAGGGGACGATATTGGGATGGCTACACCTTC.

CDR3 DNA sequence: TGTGCCAGCACCCCGGGTGTAGATCAACACAATGAGCAGTTCTTC. Amino acids: CASTPGVDQHNEQFF. V gene TRBV12-3 or TRBV12-4 combines with J gene TRBJ2-1; D unclear. The germline V and J ends were trimmed by 7 bases and 5 bases, with 18 bases remaining between them. This CDR3 region has 15 residues.

A word on this clone: One end of the junction does not line up with germline, which may come from a read error. The chain has TRBV11-2 and TRBJ2-7, with 9 bases lining up with TRBD2. This CDR3 spans 17 amino acids. CDR1 is SGHAT, CDR2 FQNNGV, per germline. The DNA of the CDR3 is TGTGCCATCAGCTTTACCTTTAGCGGGAGAGTCTTGGGAGAGCAGTACTTC. It specifies CAISFTFSGRVLGEQYF.

This clone showed up just a few times. The CDR3 ends on some other residue instead of the conserved phenylalanine or tryptophan, so this is likely a read error. J is TRBJ2-5 and V is TRBV20-1, with TRBD1 identical over 7 bases. The V and J ends lost 3 bases and 9 bases, in that order; junction bases with no gene match: 16. The CDR3 covers 15 residues. CDR1 is DFQATT and CDR2 is SNEGSKA in the germline V gene (reference sequence). CDR3 in DNA: TGCAGTGCTAGCCCCCCACCGGGACAGACCTTGGCCCAGTACCTC. Translating gives CSASPPPGQTLAQYL.

The genes are TRBV20-1 and TRBJ1-1; no clear D. Germline CDR1 and CDR2: DFQATT and SNEGSKA (reference sequence). CDR3 length equals 13 residues. V was trimmed by 3 bases and J by 10 bases, leaving 18 bases between them. The CDR3 spells CSASVVDLLTAFF. The CDR3 DNA is TGCAGTGCTAGTGTCGTCGACCTCCTTACAGCTTTCTTT.

This clone appeared a few times. The chain uses TRBV10-1 and TRBJ1-2; D not resolved. The CDR3 totals 15 residues. In germline, CDR1 is WNHNN, CDR2 SYGVQD (reference sequence). The CDR3 bases are TGCACTAGCAGTGAGGGTTTCGGGAAAGGCTATGGCTACACCTTC. This codes for CTSSEGFGKGYGYTF.

With regard to this clone: Given a much more abundant clone one base away, this may be a read error. This chain connects TRBV29-1 to TRBJ2-2, with 10 bases aligning to TRBD2. Germline V lookup: CDR1 SQVTM, CDR2 ANQGSEA. The CDR3 runs to 13 residues. The CDR3 here is CSVGEREGGGLFF. CDR3 coding DNA: TGCAGCGTCGGGGAGCGGGAGGGGGGGGGGCTGTTTTTT.

In this sample, this clone turned up once. This chain joins TRBV4-3 and TRBJ1-1; possible D gene TRBD1, 6 bases. Germline V gene lookup returns CDR1 LGHNA and CDR2 YSLEER. The CDR3 sequence is 15 residues long. V dropped 1 base and J dropped 6 bases, with 15 bases sitting between them. Here the CDR3 reads CASSQARGGGSEAFF. DNA of the CDR3: TGCGCCAGCAGCCAAGCCCGAGGGGGGGGCTCTGAAGCTTTCTTT.

The rearrangement links TRBV5-4 to TRBJ2-2, with 9 bases aligning to TRBD2. Germline trimming cut 4 bases from V and 5 bases from J; bases unmatched to any gene: 9. This CDR3 region has 16 residues. Germline assignment: CDR1 SGHNT and CDR2 YYREEE (reference sequence). CDR3 residues: CASSGISGRGTGELFF. DNA for the CDR3: TGTGCCAGCAGCGGAATTAGCGGGAGAGGGACCGGGGAGCTGTTTTTT.

The rearrangement joins TRBV7-9 to TRBJ2-1; D ambiguous. Looked up from germline, CDR1 is SEHNR and CDR2 is FQNEAQ (reference sequence). The V end was cut by 1 base, the J end by 13 bases, with 14 bases between. The CDR3 sequence is 13 residues long. The CDR3 loop is CASSLGQRGGQFF. The CDR3 nucleotides are TGTGCCAGCAGCTTAGGGCAGCGCGGCGGTCAGTTCTTC. Supplemented by reference TRBV7-9 and TRBJ2-1, the full variable domain reads DTGVSQNPRHKITKRGQNVTFRCDPISEHNRLYWYRQTLGQGPEFLTYFQNEAQLEKSRLLSDRFSAERPKGSFSTLEIQRTEQGDSAMYLCASSLGQRGGQFFGPGTRLTVL.

Note on this clone: Different DNA sequences within this sample yield the same CDR3. The V gene is TRBV5-1, the J gene TRBJ2-2; D remains unclear. The CDR3 contains 12 residues. Germline loops: CDR1 SGHRS, CDR2 YFSETQ. V dropped 0 bases and J dropped 8 bases, with 5 bases sitting between them. CDR3 DNA: TGCGCCAGCAGCTTGGCTGGGGGGGAGCTGTTTTTT. Translating gives CASSLAGGELFF.

With regard to this clone: A much larger clone lies one base from this, so it may be a read error. V and J are TRBV5-8 and TRBJ2-6, with TRBD1 matching 9 bases. CDR3 length: 21 residues. The V gene's germline CDR1 is SGHTS and CDR2 YDEGEE. Trimming cost V 4 bases and J 3 bases; bases outside gene matches: 20. This chain's CDR3 is CASSIQWDRVRLFFGANVLTF. CDR3 nucleotide sequence: TGTGCCAGCAGCATCCAATGGGACAGGGTGCGCCTGTTCTTTGGGGCCAACGTCCTGACTTTC.

The sample holds many counts of this clone. The chain employs TRBV3-1 and TRBJ1-5; D gene ambiguous. Germline V lookup: CDR1 LGHDT, CDR2 YNNKEL (reference sequence). The CDR3 totals 14 residues. Trimming removed 4 bases from V and 9 bases from J, with 16 bases in between. CDR3 amino acids: CASSLRPGVTPQHF. In nucleotides, the CDR3 is TGTGCCAGCAGCCTCCGACCGGGCGTGACGCCCCAGCATTTT.

This clone is categorized as medium-sized (0.01 to 0.1%). The V and J genes are TRBV7-9 and TRBJ2-1; 10 bases line up with TRBD1. The CDR3 has 15 amino acids. CDR1 and CDR2 (germline): SEHNR, FQNEAQ (reference sequence). Unmatched junction bases numbered 4, after V lost 3 bases and J lost 5 bases. As DNA, the CDR3 is TGTGCCAGCAGCTTTCGACAGGGGGCGCACAATGAGCAGTTCTTC. Its translation: CASSFRQGAHNEQFF.